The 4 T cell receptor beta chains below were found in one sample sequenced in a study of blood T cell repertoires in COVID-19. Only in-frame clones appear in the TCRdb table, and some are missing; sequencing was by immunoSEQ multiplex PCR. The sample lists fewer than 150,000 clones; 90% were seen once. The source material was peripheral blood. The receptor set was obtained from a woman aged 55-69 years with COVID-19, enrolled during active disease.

CDR3 sequence: CASSIGGQLIQETQYF. The CDR3 DNA reads TGTGCCAGTAGTATAGGGGGACAGCTTATACAAGAGACCCAGTACTTC. This sequence joins TRBV19 and TRBJ2-5; TRBD1 agrees at 7 bases. The CDR3 covers 16 residues. Trimming removed 1 base from V and 2 bases from J; junction bases left unmatched: 7. The germline V gene encodes CDR1 LNHDA and CDR2 SQIVND (reference sequence).

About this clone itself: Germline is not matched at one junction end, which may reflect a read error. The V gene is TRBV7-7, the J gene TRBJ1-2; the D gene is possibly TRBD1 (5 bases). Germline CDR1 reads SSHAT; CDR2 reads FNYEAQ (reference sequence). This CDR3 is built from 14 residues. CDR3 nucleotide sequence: TGTGCTAGCAGCTTAGAGGTGAAGGGGAATGGCTACACCTTC. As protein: CASSLEVKGNGYTF.

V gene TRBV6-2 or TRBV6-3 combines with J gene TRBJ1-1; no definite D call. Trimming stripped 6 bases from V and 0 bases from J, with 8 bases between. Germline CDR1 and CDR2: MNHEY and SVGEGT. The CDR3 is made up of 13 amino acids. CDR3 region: CASSRGMNTEAFF. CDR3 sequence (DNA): TGTGCCAGCAGCCGCGGAATGAACACTGAAGCTTTCTTT.

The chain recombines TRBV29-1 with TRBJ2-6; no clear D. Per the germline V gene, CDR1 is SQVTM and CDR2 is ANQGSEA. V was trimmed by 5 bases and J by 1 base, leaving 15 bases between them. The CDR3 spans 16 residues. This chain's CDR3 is CSVRVFVPSGANVLTF. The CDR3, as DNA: TGCAGCGTTCGCGTTTTTGTACCATCTGGGGCCAACGTCCTGACTTTC.